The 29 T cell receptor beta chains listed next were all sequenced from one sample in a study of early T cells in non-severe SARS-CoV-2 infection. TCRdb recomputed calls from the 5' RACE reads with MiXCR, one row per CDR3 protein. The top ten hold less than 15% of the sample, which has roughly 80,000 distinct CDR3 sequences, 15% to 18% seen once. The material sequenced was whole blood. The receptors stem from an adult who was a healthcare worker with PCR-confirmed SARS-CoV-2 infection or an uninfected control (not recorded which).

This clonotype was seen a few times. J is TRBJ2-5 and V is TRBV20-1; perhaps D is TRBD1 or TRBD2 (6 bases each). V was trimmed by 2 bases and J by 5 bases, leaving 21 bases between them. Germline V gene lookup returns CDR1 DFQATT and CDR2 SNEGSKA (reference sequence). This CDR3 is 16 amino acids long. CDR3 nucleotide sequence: TGCAGTGCTAGAAGCCCGGGACTCCCGAGGGGGGAGACCCAGTACTTC. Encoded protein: CSARSPGLPRGETQYF.

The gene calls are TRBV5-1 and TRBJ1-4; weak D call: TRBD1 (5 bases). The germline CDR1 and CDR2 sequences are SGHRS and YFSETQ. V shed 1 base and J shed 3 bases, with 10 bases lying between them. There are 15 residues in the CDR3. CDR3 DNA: TGCGCCAGCAGCTTGATTCCGGGACCTAATGAAAAACTGTTTTTT. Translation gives CASSLIPGPNEKLFF.

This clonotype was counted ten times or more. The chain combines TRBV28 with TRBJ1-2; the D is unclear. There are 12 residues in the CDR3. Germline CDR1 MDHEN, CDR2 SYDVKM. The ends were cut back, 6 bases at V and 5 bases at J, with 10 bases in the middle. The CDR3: CASRSSLYGYTF. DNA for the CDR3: TGTGCCAGCAGATCGTCACTATATGGCTACACCTTC.

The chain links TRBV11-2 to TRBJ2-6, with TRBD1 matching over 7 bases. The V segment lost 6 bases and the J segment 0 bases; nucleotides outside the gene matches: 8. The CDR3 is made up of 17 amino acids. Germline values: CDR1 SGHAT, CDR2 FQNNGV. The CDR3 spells CASRYRGAPSGANVLTF. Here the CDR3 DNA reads TGTGCCAGCAGATACAGGGGCGCCCCCTCTGGGGCCAACGTCCTGACTTTC.

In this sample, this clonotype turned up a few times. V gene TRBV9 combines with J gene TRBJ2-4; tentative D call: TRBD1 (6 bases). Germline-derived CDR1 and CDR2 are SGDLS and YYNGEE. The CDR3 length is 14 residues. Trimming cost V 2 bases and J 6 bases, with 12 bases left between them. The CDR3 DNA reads TGTGCCAGCAGCGTCGGGCAGGGGTTAAACATTCAGTACTTC. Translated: CASSVGQGLNIQYF.

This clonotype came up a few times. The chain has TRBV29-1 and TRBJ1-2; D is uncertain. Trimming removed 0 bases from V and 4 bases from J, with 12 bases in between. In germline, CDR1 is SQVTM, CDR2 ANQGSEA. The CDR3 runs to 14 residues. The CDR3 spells CSVEDLTRPYGYTF. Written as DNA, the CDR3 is TGCAGCGTTGAAGATCTGACTAGACCCTATGGCTACACCTTC.

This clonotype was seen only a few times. Written as DNA, the CDR3 is TGCAGCGTTGGGACACCTAGCACAGATACGCAGTATTTT. Its protein product is CSVGTPSTDTQYF. The chain has TRBV29-1 and TRBJ2-3, with D maybe TRBD1 (5 bases). The germline gives CDR1 SQVTM, CDR2 ANQGSEA. Between the trimmed V and J ends, which lost 4 bases and 0 bases, there was a span of 8 bases. The CDR3 length is 13 residues.

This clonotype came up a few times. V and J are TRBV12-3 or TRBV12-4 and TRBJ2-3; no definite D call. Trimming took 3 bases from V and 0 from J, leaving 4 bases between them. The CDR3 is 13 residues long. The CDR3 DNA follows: TGTGCCAGCAGTTTGATGAGCACAGATACGCAGTATTTT. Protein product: CASSLMSTDTQYF.

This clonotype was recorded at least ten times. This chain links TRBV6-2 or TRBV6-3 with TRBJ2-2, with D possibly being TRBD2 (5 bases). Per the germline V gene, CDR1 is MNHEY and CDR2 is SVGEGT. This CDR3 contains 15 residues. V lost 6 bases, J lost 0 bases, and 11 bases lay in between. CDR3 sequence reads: CASSSGAANTGELFF. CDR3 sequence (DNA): TGTGCCAGCAGCAGTGGAGCGGCGAACACCGGGGAGCTGTTTTTT.

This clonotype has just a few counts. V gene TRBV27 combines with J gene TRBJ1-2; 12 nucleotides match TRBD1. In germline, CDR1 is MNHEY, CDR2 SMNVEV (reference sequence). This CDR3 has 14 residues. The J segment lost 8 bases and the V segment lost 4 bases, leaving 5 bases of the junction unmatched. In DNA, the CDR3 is TGTGCCAGCAGTTCCTGGGACAGGGGGCAGGGCTACACCTTC. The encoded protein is CASSSWDRGQGYTF.

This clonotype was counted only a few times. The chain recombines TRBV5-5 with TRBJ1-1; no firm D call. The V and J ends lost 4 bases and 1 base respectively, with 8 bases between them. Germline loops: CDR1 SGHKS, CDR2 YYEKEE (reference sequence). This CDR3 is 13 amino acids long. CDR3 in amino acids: CASSPYPNTEAFF. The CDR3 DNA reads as TGTGCCAGCAGCCCGTATCCGAACACTGAAGCTTTCTTT.

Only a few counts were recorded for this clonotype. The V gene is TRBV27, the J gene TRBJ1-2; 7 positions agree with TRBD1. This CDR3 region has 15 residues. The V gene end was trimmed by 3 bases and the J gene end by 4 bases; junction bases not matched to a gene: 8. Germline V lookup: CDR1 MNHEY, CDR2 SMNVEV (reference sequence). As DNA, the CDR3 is TGTGCCAGCAGTTTTGCCGACAGGGTGGGCTATGGCTACACCTTC. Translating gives CASSFADRVGYGYTF.

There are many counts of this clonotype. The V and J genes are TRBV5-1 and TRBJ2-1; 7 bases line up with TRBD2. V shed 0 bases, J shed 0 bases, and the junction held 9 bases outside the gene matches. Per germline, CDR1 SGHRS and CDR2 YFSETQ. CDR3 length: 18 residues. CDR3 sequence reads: CASSLGLADWSSYNEQFF. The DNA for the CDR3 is TGCGCCAGCAGCTTGGGTCTAGCGGACTGGAGCTCCTACAATGAGCAGTTCTTC.

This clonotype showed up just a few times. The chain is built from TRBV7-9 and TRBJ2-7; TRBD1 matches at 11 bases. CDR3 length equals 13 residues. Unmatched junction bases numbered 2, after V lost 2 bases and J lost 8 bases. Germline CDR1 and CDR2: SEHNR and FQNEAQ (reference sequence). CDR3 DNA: TGTGCCAGCAGCTTAAGGACAGGGGGCCAGCAGTACTTC. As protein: CASSLRTGGQQYF.

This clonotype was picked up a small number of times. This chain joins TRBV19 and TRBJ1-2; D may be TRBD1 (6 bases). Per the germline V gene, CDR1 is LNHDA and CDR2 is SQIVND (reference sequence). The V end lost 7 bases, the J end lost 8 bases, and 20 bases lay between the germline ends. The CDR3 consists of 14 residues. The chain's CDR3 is CASNTGTLLNGYTF. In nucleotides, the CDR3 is TGTGCCAGTAATACCGGGACATTGCTGAACGGCTACACCTTC.

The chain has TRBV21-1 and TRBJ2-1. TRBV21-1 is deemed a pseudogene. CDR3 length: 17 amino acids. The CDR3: CASSKGVGTLVYNEQFF. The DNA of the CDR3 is TGTGCCAGCAGCAAAGGAGTCGGCACTCTTGTATACAATGAGCAGTTCTTC.

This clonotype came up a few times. The CDR3 region is CASSPKITREGFF. The CDR3 DNA is TGTGCCAGCAGTCCTAAGATAACAAGGGAGGGCTTCTTC. V gene TRBV3-1 combines with J gene TRBJ2-1, with 7 bases aligning to TRBD2. CDR1 and CDR2 (germline): LGHDT, YNNKEL (reference sequence). Germline trimming cut 6 bases from V and 16 bases from J; bases unmatched to any gene: 15. The CDR3 covers 13 residues.

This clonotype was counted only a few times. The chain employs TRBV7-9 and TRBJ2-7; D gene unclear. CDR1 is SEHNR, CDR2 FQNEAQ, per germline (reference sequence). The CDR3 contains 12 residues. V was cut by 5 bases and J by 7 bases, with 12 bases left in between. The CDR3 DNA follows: TGTGCCAGCAGCCTAGGATCCACGGAGCAGTACTTC. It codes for CASSLGSTEQYF.

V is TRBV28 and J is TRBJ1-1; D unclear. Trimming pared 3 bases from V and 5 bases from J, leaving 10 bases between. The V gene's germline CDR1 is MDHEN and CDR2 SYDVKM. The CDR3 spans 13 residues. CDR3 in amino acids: CASSLGLGTEAFF. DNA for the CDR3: TGTGCCAGCAGTTTGGGTTTAGGGACTGAAGCTTTCTTT.

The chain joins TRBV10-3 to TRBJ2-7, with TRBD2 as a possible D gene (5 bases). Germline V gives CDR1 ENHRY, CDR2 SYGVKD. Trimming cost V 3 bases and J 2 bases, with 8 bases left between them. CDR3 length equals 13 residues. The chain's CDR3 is CAISDEGPYEQYF. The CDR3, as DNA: TGTGCCATCAGTGATGAGGGTCCCTACGAGCAGTACTTC.

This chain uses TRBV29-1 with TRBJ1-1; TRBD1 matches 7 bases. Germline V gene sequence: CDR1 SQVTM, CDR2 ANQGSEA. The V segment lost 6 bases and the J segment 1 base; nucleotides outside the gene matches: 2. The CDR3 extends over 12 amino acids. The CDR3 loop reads CSVYRGNTEAFF. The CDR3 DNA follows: TGCAGCGTATACAGGGGGAACACTGAAGCTTTCTTT.

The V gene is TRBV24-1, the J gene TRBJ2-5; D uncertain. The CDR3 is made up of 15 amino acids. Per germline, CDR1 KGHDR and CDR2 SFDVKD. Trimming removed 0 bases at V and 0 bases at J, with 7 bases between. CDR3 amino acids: CATSDLDRHQETQYF. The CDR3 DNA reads TGTGCCACCAGTGATTTGGATCGTCACCAAGAGACCCAGTACTTC.

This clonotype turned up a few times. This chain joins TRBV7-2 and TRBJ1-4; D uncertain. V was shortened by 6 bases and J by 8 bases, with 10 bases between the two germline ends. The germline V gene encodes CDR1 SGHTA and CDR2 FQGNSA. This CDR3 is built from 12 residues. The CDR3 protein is CASSSTPEKLFF. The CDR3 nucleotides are TGTGCCAGCAGTTCCACCCCGGAAAAACTGTTTTTT.

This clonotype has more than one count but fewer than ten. The CDR3 region has the DNA TGCAGTGCTAGAGCAGGGGCTGGAAACACCATATATTTT. This codes for CSARAGAGNTIYF. This chain links TRBV20-1 with TRBJ1-3; maybe TRBD1 (6 bases). The CDR3 is 13 residues long. V dropped 1 base and J dropped 2 bases, with 6 bases sitting between them. Germline V CDR1 and CDR2: DFQATT, SNEGSKA (reference sequence).

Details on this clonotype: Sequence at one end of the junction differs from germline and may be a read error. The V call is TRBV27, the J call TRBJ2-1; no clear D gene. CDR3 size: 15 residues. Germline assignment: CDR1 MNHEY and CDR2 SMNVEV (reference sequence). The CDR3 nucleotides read TGTGTCAGCACTACCTCGGGTAACGACTACAATGAGCAGTTCTTC. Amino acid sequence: CVSTTSGNDYNEQFF.

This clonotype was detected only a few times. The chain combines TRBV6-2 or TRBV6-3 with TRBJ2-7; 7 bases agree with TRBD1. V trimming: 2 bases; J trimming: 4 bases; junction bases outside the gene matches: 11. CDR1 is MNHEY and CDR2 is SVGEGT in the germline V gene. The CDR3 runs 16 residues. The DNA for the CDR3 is TGTGCCAGCAGTTACCGTCCGTGGCAGGGGGATTACGAGCAGTACTTC. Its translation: CASSYRPWQGDYEQYF.

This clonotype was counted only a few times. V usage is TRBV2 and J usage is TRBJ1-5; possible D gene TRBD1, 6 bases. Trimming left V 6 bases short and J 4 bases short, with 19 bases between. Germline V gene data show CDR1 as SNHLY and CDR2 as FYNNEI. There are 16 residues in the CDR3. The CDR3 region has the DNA TGTGCCAGCAGGGGGGACCTAACAGGGTTTAATCAGCCCCAGCATTTT. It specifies CASRGDLTGFNQPQHF.

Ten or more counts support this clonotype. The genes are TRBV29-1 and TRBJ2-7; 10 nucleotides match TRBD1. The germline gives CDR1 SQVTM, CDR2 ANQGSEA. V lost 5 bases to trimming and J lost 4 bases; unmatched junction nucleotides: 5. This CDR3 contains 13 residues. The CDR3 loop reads CSVLDRGPYEQYF. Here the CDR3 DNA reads TGCAGCGTTTTAGACAGGGGGCCGTACGAGCAGTACTTC.

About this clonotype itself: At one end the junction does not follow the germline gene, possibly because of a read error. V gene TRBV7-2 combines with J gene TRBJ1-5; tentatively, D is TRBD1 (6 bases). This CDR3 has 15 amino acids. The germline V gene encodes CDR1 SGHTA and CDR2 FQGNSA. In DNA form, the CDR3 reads TGTCCCAGCAGCCAACAGGGACTGAGCAATCAGCCCCAGCATTTT. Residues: CPSSQQGLSNQPQHF.